A single sample gave rise to the 23 T cell receptor beta chains below, sequenced in a study of Ad26.COV2.S vaccination and SARS-CoV-2 variants. The data were produced by immunoSEQ multiplex PCR, yet TCRdb's version contains in-frame clones alone and is incomplete. Here the sample spans some 520,000 clones, around 85% being singletons. Treatment noted: roughly 19 received Ad26.COV2.S at low or high dose, single or two shots; about 5 received placebo; per-sample allocation not given. Repertoires come from day 63 after the first vaccine or placebo injection. Sequences were derived from peripheral blood, sampled in a trial of Ad26.COV2.S vaccine versus placebo. These receptors originate from a person between 18 and 60 years old who received the Ad26.COV2.S COVID-19 vaccine or a placebo.

The chain links TRBV9 to TRBJ2-7, with TRBD1 identical over 7 bases. This CDR3 has 15 residues. CDR1 and CDR2 from the germline V gene are SGDLS and YYNGEE. The V and J ends lost 0 bases and 2 bases, in that order; junction bases with no gene match: 5. The CDR3, as DNA: TGTGCCAGCAGCGTAGGGGGGACAGCTCCCTACGAGCAGTACTTC. This encodes CASSVGGTAPYEQYF.

V gene TRBV21-1 combines with J gene TRBJ1-1; no DNA check was done on the table's D call, TRBD1. TRBV21-1 is flagged as a pseudogene. The CDR3 runs to 14 residues. The CDR3 bases are TGTGCCAGCAGCAAAGAAGCAGGGGACACTGAAGCTTTCTTT. It translates to CASSKEAGDTEAFF.

The V call is TRBV3-1 (or the pseudogene TRBV3-2), the J call TRBJ2-3; D call uncertain. Trimming stripped 4 bases from V and 3 bases from J, with 32 bases between. Germline assignment: CDR1 LGHDT and CDR2 YNNKEL (reference sequence). The CDR3 spans 21 residues. The DNA of the CDR3 is TGTGCCAGCAGCCCGACCATTCCCCGGCCTAAACTTGAGAAGGCGACAGATACGCAGTATTTT. Translated, it gives CASSPTIPRPKLEKATDTQYF.

The chain carries TRBV11-2 and TRBJ2-1, with D tentatively TRBD1 (6 bases). The length of the CDR3 is 13 residues. Germline V gene lookup returns CDR1 SGHAT and CDR2 FQNNGV. V lost 4 bases to trimming and J lost 14 bases, with 18 bases between them. The CDR3 region has the DNA TGTGCCAGCAGCTACCCCCGAGGGGACATTGAGTTCTTC. Protein product: CASSYPRGDIEFF.

The genes are TRBV12-5 and TRBJ1-5; D not certain. The CDR3 length is 14 residues. Trimming removed 1 base at V and 6 bases at J, with 10 bases between. Germline V gives CDR1 LGHNT, CDR2 FRNRAP. The CDR3 DNA reads as TGTGCTAGTGGTTTGGGGGCGGCGGGTCAGCCCCAGCATTTT. Its translation: CASGLGAAGQPQHF. The whole variable domain, filled in from reference TRBV12-5 and TRBJ1-5, reads DARVTQTPRHKVTEMGQEVTMRCQPILGHNTVFWYRQTMMQGLELLAYFRNRAPLDDSGMPKDRFSAEMPDATLATLKIQPSEPRDSAVYFCASGLGAAGQPQHFGDGTRLSIL.

This sequence joins TRBV7-2 and TRBJ1-1; the D is unclear. This CDR3 spans 14 amino acids. Trimming removed 4 bases at V and 7 bases at J, with 16 bases between. Per the germline V gene, CDR1 is SGHTA and CDR2 is FQGNSA. CDR3 region: CASSSIGGFGEAFF. As DNA, the CDR3 is TGTGCCAGCAGCTCGATCGGAGGGTTCGGTGAAGCTTTCTTT.

Many counts were recorded for this clone. The chain recombines TRBV28 with TRBJ1-5; D is undetermined. The CDR3 length is 15 residues. V gave up 4 bases and J gave up 3 bases, with 13 bases separating them. Germline loops: CDR1 MDHEN, CDR2 SYDVKM. The CDR3 spells CASSSHGPDNQPQHF. The CDR3 DNA reads TGTGCCAGCAGTTCGCATGGGCCAGACAATCAGCCCCAGCATTTT.

The chain carries TRBV5-8 and TRBJ2-5; D is unresolved. This CDR3 has 15 residues. Germline V gene data show CDR1 as SGHTS and CDR2 as YDEGEE. V shed 1 base and J shed 2 bases, with 12 bases lying between them. CDR3 sequence reads: CASSLLGRLQETQYF. The CDR3 coding sequence is TGTGCCAGCAGCTTGCTTGGCCGATTACAAGAGACCCAGTACTTC.

The chain combines TRBV28 with TRBJ1-5, with a weak D call TRBD1 (5 bases). V was trimmed by 5 bases and J by 6 bases, leaving 11 bases between them. Germline values: CDR1 MDHEN, CDR2 SYDVKM. The CDR3 has 13 residues. The CDR3: CASSEGNIQPQHF. CDR3 bases: TGTGCCAGCAGTGAGGGGAACATTCAGCCCCAGCATTTT.

The J gene is TRBJ2-7, the V gene TRBV13; 9 bases match TRBD1. CDR3 length: 14 residues. Unmatched junction bases numbered 5, after V lost 5 bases and J lost 3 bases. Germline lookup yields CDR1 PRHDT and CDR2 FYEKMQ (reference sequence). The CDR3 protein is CASSPQDRGYEQYF. CDR3 coding DNA: TGTGCCAGCAGCCCCCAGGACAGGGGCTACGAGCAGTACTTC.

V usage is TRBV6-1 and J usage is TRBJ2-7; D remains ambiguous. Germline V gene sequence: CDR1 MNHNS, CDR2 SASEGT. V lost 1 base, J lost 5 bases, and 6 bases lay in between. This CDR3 is built from 12 residues. The CDR3: CASSEVGNEQYF. CDR3 DNA sequence: TGTGCCAGCAGTGAAGTAGGTAACGAGCAGTACTTC.

V and J are TRBV5-4 and TRBJ2-1, with 11 bases lining up with TRBD2. CDR3 length: 15 amino acids. Germline CDR1 is SGHNT and CDR2 is YYREEE (reference sequence). J lost 6 bases, V lost 3 bases, and 5 bases had no gene match. The CDR3 DNA sequence: TGTGCCAGCAGCTCCGGGACTAGCGGATTCAATGAGCAGTTCTTC. It codes for CASSSGTSGFNEQFF.

V and J are TRBV2 and TRBJ2-7; D may match TRBD1 or TRBD2 (5 bases each). The CDR3 runs 16 residues. Deletions cut 1 base from V and 1 base from J, with 14 bases between. Germline V gene sequence: CDR1 SNHLY, CDR2 FYNNEI. CDR3 amino acids: CASSEEWGSVSYEQYF. The CDR3 bases are TGTGCCAGCAGTGAAGAGTGGGGGAGCGTATCCTACGAGCAGTACTTC.

As for this clone: Other DNA sequences of this sample code for an identical CDR3. The chain recombines TRBV28 with TRBJ1-5, with TRBD1 as a possible D gene (5 bases). Germline V gene lookup returns CDR1 MDHEN and CDR2 SYDVKM. The CDR3 is made up of 14 amino acids. The V gene lost 3 bases and the J gene lost 2 bases, with 8 bases spanning the gap. CDR3 amino acids: CASSFRGGNQPQHF. For the CDR3, the DNA is TGTGCCAGCAGTTTTAGGGGTGGCAATCAGCCCCAGCATTTT.

This clone came up once. The rearrangement joins TRBV25-1 to TRBJ1-4; maybe TRBD1 (5 bases). Germline CDR1 is MGHDK and CDR2 is SYGVNS. Trimming removed 4 bases from V and 7 bases from J, with 16 bases in between. This CDR3 spans 15 amino acids. CDR3 residues: CASSVSGVRGEKLFF. CDR3 nucleotide sequence: TGTGCCAGCAGTGTTTCCGGGGTAAGGGGTGAAAAACTGTTTTTT.

V usage is TRBV6-1 and J usage is TRBJ1-2; D may be TRBD1 (6 bases). Germline CDR1 and CDR2: MNHNS and SASEGT. With 2 bases removed from V and 13 bases from J, the gap between germline ends came to 14 bases. CDR3 length: 12 amino acids. The chain's CDR3 is CASSELDSSGTF. Written as DNA, the CDR3 is TGTGCCAGCAGTGAACTGGACAGTTCCGGCACCTTC.

The V gene is TRBV5-8, the J gene TRBJ2-2; 8 nucleotides match TRBD1. This CDR3 has 14 amino acids. The germline CDR1 and CDR2 sequences are SGHTS and YDEGEE. The junction had 4 bases not matched to a gene; V was cut back by 3 bases and J by 6 bases. CDR3 DNA sequence: TGTGCCAGCAGCTCGGGACAGGTAGCCGGGGAGCTGTTTTTT. Amino acids: CASSSGQVAGELFF.

V is TRBV9 and J is TRBJ2-7; possible D gene TRBD1, 6 bases. Trimming stripped 0 bases from V and 0 bases from J, with 10 bases between. This CDR3 contains 15 residues. Germline CDR1 SGDLS, CDR2 YYNGEE. DNA for the CDR3: TGTGCCAGCAGCGTAGCTCCGGACAGCTCCTACGAGCAGTACTTC. This gives the protein CASSVAPDSSYEQYF.

The rearrangement joins TRBV14 to TRBJ2-1; 7 bases line up with TRBD2. CDR1 is SGHDN and CDR2 is FVKESK in the germline V gene. V shed 4 bases, J shed 4 bases, and the junction held 7 bases outside the gene matches. The CDR3 is 15 residues long. CDR3 loop: CASSRQGLLYNEQFF. The CDR3 region has the DNA TGTGCCAGCAGCCGTCAGGGACTACTTTACAATGAGCAGTTCTTC.

The rearrangement uses TRBV3-1 (or the pseudogene TRBV3-2) and TRBJ2-3, with a possible D match to TRBD2 (6 bases). Trimming took off 3 bases at V and 0 bases at J, with 13 bases between the two ends. CDR3 length: 16 residues. Germline V CDR1 and CDR2: LGHDT, YNNKEL (reference sequence). CDR3 amino acids: CASSQAVAASTDTQYF. CDR3 nucleotides: TGTGCCAGCAGCCAGGCGGTAGCGGCAAGCACAGATACGCAGTATTTT.

The V gene is TRBV30, the J gene TRBJ2-7; D uncertain. V lost 0 bases and J 3 bases, leaving 12 bases between the germline ends. Germline CDR1 and CDR2: GTSNPN and SVGIG (reference sequence). The CDR3 length is 14 residues. CDR3 region: CAWSVRAASYEQYF. CDR3 nucleotides: TGTGCCTGGAGTGTACGGGCAGCTAGCTACGAGCAGTACTTC.

This chain connects TRBV4-3 to TRBJ2-6; D possibly corresponds to TRBD2 (6 bases). The germline gives CDR1 LGHNA, CDR2 YSLEER. V gave up 0 bases and J gave up 0 bases, with 12 bases separating them. This CDR3 comprises 18 residues. The CDR3 nucleotides read TGCGCCAGCAGCCAAGATCCGGCGGGGTCCTCTGGGGCCAACGTCCTGACTTTC. It translates to CASSQDPAGSSGANVLTF.

V gene TRBV7-9 combines with J gene TRBJ2-7; TRBD1 matches at 10 bases. Per the germline V gene, CDR1 is SEHNR and CDR2 is FQNEAQ (reference sequence). The V gene end was trimmed by 5 bases and the J gene end by 0 bases; junction bases not matched to a gene: 10. The CDR3 is 17 residues long. The CDR3 coding sequence is TGTGCCAGCAGCCCAGACAGGGGGCCATACTTCTCCTACGAGCAGTACTTC. As protein: CASSPDRGPYFSYEQYF.